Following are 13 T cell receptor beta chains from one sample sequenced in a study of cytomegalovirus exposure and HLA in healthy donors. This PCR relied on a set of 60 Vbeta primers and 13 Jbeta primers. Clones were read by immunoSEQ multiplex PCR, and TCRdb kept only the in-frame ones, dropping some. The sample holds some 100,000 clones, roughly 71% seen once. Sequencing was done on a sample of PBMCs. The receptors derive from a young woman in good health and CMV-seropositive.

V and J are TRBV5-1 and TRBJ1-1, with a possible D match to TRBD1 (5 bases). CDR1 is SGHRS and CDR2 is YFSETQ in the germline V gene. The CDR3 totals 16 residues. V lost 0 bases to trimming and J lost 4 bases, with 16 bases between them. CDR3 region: CASSLALGGFSTEAFF. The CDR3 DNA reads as TGCGCCAGCAGCTTGGCCCTCGGGGGGTTTAGCACTGAAGCTTTCTTT.

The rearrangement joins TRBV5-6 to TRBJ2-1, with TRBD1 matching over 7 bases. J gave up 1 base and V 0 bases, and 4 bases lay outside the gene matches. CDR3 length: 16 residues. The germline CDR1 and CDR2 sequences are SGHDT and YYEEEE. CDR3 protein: CASSLAGQKSYNEQFF. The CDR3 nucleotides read TGTGCCAGCAGCTTGGCGGGACAGAAATCCTACAATGAGCAGTTCTTC.

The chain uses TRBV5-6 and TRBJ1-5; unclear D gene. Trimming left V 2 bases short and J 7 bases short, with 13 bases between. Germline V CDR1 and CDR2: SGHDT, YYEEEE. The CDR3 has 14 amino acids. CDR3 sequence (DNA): TGTGCCAGCAGCTTAGCCAGGTCGATACAGCCCCAGCATTTT. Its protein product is CASSLARSIQPQHF.

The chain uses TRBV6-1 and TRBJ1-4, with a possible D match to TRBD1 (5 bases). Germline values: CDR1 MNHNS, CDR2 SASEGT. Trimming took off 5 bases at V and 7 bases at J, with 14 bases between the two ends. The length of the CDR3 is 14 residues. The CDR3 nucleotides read TGTGCCAGCAGTTTATCAGGGATAGGTGAAAAACTGTTTTTT. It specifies CASSLSGIGEKLFF.

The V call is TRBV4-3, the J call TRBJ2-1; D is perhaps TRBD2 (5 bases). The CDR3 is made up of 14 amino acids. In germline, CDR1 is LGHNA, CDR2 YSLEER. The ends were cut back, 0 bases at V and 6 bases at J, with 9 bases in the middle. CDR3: CASSQDSSTNEQFF. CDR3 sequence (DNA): TGCGCCAGCAGCCAAGACTCTAGCACCAATGAGCAGTTCTTC.

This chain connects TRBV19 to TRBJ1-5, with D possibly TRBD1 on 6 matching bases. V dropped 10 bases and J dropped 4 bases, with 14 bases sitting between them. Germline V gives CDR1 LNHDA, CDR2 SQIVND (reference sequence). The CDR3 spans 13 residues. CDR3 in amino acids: CATADSPNQPQHF. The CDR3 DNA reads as TGTGCCACCGCGGACAGCCCAAATCAGCCCCAGCATTTT. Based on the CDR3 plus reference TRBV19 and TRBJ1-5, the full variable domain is DGGITQSPKYLFRKEGQNVTLSCEQNLNHDAMYWYRQDPGQGLRLIYYSQIVNDFQKGDIAEGYSVSREKKESFPLTVTSAQKNPTAFYLCATADSPNQPQHFGDGTRLSIL.

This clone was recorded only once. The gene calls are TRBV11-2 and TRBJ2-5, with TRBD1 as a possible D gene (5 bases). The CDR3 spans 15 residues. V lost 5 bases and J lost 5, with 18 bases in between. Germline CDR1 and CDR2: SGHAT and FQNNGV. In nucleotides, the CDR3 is TGTGCCAGCAGCCAGTCGGGCAGGGTAGAGGAGACCCAGTACTTC. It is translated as CASSQSGRVEETQYF.

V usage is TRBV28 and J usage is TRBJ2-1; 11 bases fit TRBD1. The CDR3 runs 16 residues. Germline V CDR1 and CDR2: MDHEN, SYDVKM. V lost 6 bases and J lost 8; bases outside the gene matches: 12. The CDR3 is CASRDRGPGGPDEQFF. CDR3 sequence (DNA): TGTGCCAGCAGGGACAGGGGGCCAGGTGGTCCGGATGAGCAGTTCTTC.

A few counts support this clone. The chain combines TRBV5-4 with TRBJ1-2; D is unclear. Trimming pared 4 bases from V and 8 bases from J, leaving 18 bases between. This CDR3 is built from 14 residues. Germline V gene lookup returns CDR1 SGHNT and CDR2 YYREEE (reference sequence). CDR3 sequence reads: CASSPNPRRGGYTF. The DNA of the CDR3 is TGTGCCAGCAGCCCTAATCCGAGGAGAGGCGGCTACACCTTC.

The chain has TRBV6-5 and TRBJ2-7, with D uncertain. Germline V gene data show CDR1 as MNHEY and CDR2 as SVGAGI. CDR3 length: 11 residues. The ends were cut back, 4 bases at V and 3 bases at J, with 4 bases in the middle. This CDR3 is CASSSNYEQYF. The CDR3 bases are TGTGCCAGCAGTTCTAACTACGAGCAGTACTTC.

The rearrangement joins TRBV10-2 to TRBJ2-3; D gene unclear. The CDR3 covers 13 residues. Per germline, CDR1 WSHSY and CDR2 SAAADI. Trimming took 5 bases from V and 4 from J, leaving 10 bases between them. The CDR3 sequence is CASSINPADTQYF. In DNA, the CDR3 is TGCGCCAGCAGTATTAATCCAGCAGATACGCAGTATTTT.

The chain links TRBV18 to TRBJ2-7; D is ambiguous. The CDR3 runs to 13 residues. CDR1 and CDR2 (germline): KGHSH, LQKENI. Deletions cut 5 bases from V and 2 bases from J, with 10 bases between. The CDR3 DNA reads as TGTGCCAGCTCAGGGTCTGGGCCCTACGAGCAGTACTTC. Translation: CASSGSGPYEQYF.

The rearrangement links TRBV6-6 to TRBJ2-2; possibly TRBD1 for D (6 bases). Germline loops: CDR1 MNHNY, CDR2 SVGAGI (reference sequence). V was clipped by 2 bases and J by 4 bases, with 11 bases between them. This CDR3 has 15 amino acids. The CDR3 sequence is CASSYRGGTTGELFF. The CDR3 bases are TGTGCCAGCAGTTACCGAGGGGGAACCACCGGGGAGCTGTTTTTT.